A selection of T cell receptor beta chains follows, all from one sample in a study of T cells in localized non-small cell lung cancer. The data were produced by immunoSEQ multiplex PCR, yet TCRdb's version contains in-frame clones alone and is incomplete. The sample holds 20,000 to 25,000 clones, around 89% seen once. The source was PBMCs, collected before any cancer treatment. These receptors were collected from a man aged 40 to 70 with stage II lung adenocarcinoma. CDR3s include the opening cysteine and the closing phenylalanine or tryptophan. The D gene is left open where the match is weak. Part of the rows lack a size; the others show once, few, many or a class for expanded clones.

>NA|12|TRBV5-6|TRBJ1-5|NA
CASSLLNQPQHF
TGTGCCAGCAGCTTACTTAATCAGCCCCAGCATTTT
>NA|12|TRBV29-1|TRBJ1-5|once
CSVKFGDQPQHF
TGCAGCGTTAAATTTGGGGACCAGCCCCAGCATTTT
>NA|16|TRBV5-8|TRBJ2-5|NA
CASSLSQGSGQETQYF
TGTGCCAGCAGCTTGTCACAGGGCTCAGGACAAGAGACCCAGTACTTC
>NA|15|TRBV27|TRBJ2-6|NA
CASSPQTSGANVLTF
TGTGCCAGCAGTCCCCAGACATCTGGGGCCAACGTCCTGACTTTC
>NA|13|TRBV19|TRBJ1-3|NA
CASEQSTGNTIYF
TGTGCCAGCGAACAGAGTACTGGAAACACCATATATTTT
>TRBD2|14|TRBV6-6|TRBJ2-5|once
CASSSPTSGETQYF
TGTGCCAGCAGTTCACCGACTAGCGGGGAGACCCAGTACTTC
>NA|15|TRBV29-1|TRBJ1-2|NA
CSVETPPPQRYGYTF
TGCAGCGTTGAAACCCCCCCGCCTCAGCGTTATGGCTACACCTTC
>NA|13|TRBV5-1|TRBJ2-6|NA
CASNPSGANVLTF
TGCGCCAGCAACCCCTCCGGGGCCAACGTCCTGACTTTC
>NA|14|TRBV11-1|TRBJ1-1|NA
CASTYPRGNTEAFF
TGTGCCAGCACCTATCCCCGGGGGAACACTGAAGCTTTCTTT
>NA|16|TRBV5-6|TRBJ1-2|NA
CASSLGPAWDGYGYTF
TGTGCCAGCAGCTTGGGTCCTGCATGGGACGGCTATGGCTACACCTTC
>NA|15|TRBV11-2|TRBJ2-7|NA
CASSLGGPVDYEQYF
TGTGCCAGCAGCTTAGGTGGACCTGTGGACTACGAGCAGTACTTC
>TRBD1|15|TRBV11-2|TRBJ2-3|NA
CASSLEGQGVLTQYF
TGTGCCAGCAGCTTAGAGGGACAGGGAGTGCTCACGCAGTATTTT
>NA|13|TRBV15|TRBJ1-2|NA
CATSSGTGYGYTF
TGTGCCACCAGCAGCGGCACAGGGTATGGCTACACCTTC
>NA|14|TRBV4-1|TRBJ2-5|NA
CASSQGPGKETQYF
TGCGCCAGCAGCCAGGGCCCCGGGAAAGAGACCCAGTACTTC
>TRBD1|14|TRBV7-9|TRBJ2-3|NA
CASSATGTGDTQYF
TGTGCCAGCAGCGCCACCGGGACAGGGGATACGCAGTATTTT
>NA|13|TRBV6-7|TRBJ2-7|few
CASRGGLVYEQYF
TGTGCCAGCAGAGGGGGTCTCGTCTACGAGCAGTACTTC
>NA|13|TRBV19|TRBJ1-6|few
CASSIGWESPLHF
TGTGCCAGTAGTATAGGTTGGGAATCACCCCTCCACTTT
>NA|19|TRBV10-1|TRBJ1-5|NA
CASRPSLFTGCRGNQPQHF
TGCGCCAGCAGACCTTCTCTATTTACAGGGTGTAGGGGCAATCAGCCCCAGCATTTT
>NA|13|TRBV9|TRBJ1-1|NA
CASSVGGATEAFF
TGTGCCAGCAGCGTAGGGGGGGCCACTGAAGCTTTCTTT
>TRBD2|15|TRBV29-1|TRBJ2-3|NA
CSVFGPGGSTDTQYF
TGCAGCGTTTTCGGACCGGGGGGTAGCACAGATACGCAGTATTTT
>NA|14|TRBV18|TRBJ1-5|NA
CASSQSQEGQPQHF
TGTGCCAGCTCACAGAGCCAAGAGGGGCAGCCCCAGCATTTT
>TRBD1|13|TRBV19|TRBJ2-3|NA
CASSSDRGDTQYF
TGTGCCAGTAGCAGCGACAGGGGGGATACGCAGTATTTT
>NA|12|TRBV30|TRBJ1-4|NA
CAWRQANEKLFF
TGTGCCTGGAGACAGGCTAATGAAAAACTGTTTTTT
>NA|17|TRBV5-1|TRBJ2-5|NA
CASSPFPPTGRQETQYF
TGCGCCAGCAGCCCCTTTCCCCCCACAGGGAGGCAGGAGACCCAGTACTTC
>NA|14|TRBV12-5|TRBJ2-2|NA
CASGLLGITGELFF
TGTGCTAGTGGACTCTTGGGCATAACCGGGGAGCTGTTTTTT
>NA|16|TRBV13|TRBJ2-1|few
CASSLGGRGSYNEQFF
TGTGCCAGCAGCTTAGGCGGCAGGGGCTCCTACAATGAGCAGTTCTTC
>TRBD2|16|TRBV7-3|TRBJ2-3|NA
CASSFDGTSPTDTQYF
TGTGCCAGCAGCTTCGACGGGACTAGCCCCACAGATACGCAGTATTTT
>NA|13|TRBV6-1|TRBJ2-1|NA
CASSRQPYQGQFF
TGTGCCAGCAGCCGACAGCCCTACCAGGGGCAGTTCTTC
>NA|14|TRBV6-5|TRBJ1-1|NA
CASSYGGANTEAFF
TGTGCCAGCAGCTACGGGGGGGCCAACACTGAAGCTTTCTTT
>NA|14|TRBV19|TRBJ1-1|few
CASSITGGGTEAFF
TGTGCCAGTAGTATAACTGGCGGGGGCACTGAAGCTTTCTTT
>NA|15|TRBV19|TRBJ2-3|NA
CASSNEVGGTDTQYF
TGTGCCAGTAGTAATGAGGTGGGAGGCACAGATACGCAGTATTTT
>NA|13|TRBV2|TRBJ2-3|NA
CASSEAPTDTQYF
TGTGCCAGCAGTGAAGCCCCCACAGATACGCAGTATTTT
>NA|15|TRBV9|TRBJ1-1|NA
CASSVEVGRGAEAFF
TGTGCCAGCAGCGTAGAGGTGGGAAGGGGAGCTGAAGCTTTCTTT
>NA|15|TRBV11-2|TRBJ2-5|once
CASSLDPGTQETQYF
TGTGCCAGCAGCTTAGACCCGGGAACCCAAGAGACCCAGTACTTC
>NA|11|TRBV7-2|TRBJ1-1|NA
CASSRYTEAFF
TGTGCCAGCAGTCGTTACACTGAAGCTTTCTTT
>NA|15|TRBV7-6|TRBJ2-2|NA
CASSFGGTNTGELFF
TGTGCCAGCAGCTTTGGTGGGACGAACACCGGGGAGCTGTTTTTT
>NA|12|TRBV18|TRBJ1-5|NA
CASSPPDQPQHF
TGTGCCAGCTCACCACCGGATCAGCCCCAGCATTTT
>NA|14|TRBV5-1|TRBJ1-1|NA
CASSLIPGDTEAFF
TGCGCCAGCAGCCTTATACCAGGAGACACTGAAGCTTTCTTT
>NA|18|TRBV4-3|TRBJ2-3|NA
CASSQGFGVATSTDTQYF
TGCGCCAGCAGCCAAGGATTCGGAGTGGCTACCAGCACAGATACGCAGTATTTT
>NA|13|TRBV11-3|TRBJ1-1|NA
CASSFQGGTEAFF
TGTGCCAGCAGCTTCCAGGGCGGCACTGAAGCTTTCTTT
>NA|11|TRBV20-1|TRBJ2-1|NA
CSAGVGDEQFF
TGCAGTGCAGGGGTTGGCGATGAGCAGTTCTTC
>TRBD2|16|TRBV7-8|TRBJ2-5|NA
CASSLGTSGVQETQYF
TGTGCCAGCAGCTTGGGGACTAGCGGGGTCCAAGAGACCCAGTACTTC
>NA|13|TRBV7-2|TRBJ2-7|NA
CASSTSYAYEQYF
TGTGCCAGTTCTACATCGTACGCCTACGAGCAGTACTTC
>TRBD1|15|TRBV30|TRBJ1-4|NA
CASAPRTGGAEKLFF
TGTGCCTCCGCACCCAGGACAGGGGGCGCGGAAAAACTGTTTTTT
>NA|16|TRBV6-6|TRBJ1-3|once
CASRPYSEVLGNTIYF
TGTGCCAGCAGACCCTACAGTGAGGTGTTAGGAAACACCATATATTTT